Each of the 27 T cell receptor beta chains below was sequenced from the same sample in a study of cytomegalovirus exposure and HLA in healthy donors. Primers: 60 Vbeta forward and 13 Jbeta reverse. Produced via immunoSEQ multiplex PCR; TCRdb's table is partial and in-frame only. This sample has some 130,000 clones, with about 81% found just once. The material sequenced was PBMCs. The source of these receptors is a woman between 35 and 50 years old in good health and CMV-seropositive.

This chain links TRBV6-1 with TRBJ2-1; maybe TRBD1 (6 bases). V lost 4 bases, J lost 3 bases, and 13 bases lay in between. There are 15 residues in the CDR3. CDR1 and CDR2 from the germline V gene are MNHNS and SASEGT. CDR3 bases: TGTGCCAGCAGTGCTACAGGGACGGTCTACAATGAGCAGTTCTTC. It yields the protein CASSATGTVYNEQFF.

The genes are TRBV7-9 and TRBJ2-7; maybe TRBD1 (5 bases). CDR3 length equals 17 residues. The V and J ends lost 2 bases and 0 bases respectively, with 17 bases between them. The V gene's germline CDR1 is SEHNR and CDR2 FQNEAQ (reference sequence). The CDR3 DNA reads TGTGCCAGCAGCTTAAACCCTGGCAGGGTTCACTCCTACGAGCAGTACTTC. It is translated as CASSLNPGRVHSYEQYF.

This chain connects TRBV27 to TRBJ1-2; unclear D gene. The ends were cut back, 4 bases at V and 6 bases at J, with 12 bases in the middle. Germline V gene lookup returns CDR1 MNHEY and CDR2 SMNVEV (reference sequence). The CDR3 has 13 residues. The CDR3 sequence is CASSSILDHGYTF. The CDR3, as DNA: TGTGCCAGCAGTTCGATCCTAGATCATGGCTACACCTTC.

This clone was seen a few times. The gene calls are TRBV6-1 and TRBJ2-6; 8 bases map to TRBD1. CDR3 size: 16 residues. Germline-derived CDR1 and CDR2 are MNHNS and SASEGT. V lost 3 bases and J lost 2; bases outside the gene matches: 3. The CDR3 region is CASSEKQGAGANVLTF. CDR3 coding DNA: TGTGCCAGCAGTGAGAAACAGGGGGCTGGGGCCAACGTCCTGACTTTC.

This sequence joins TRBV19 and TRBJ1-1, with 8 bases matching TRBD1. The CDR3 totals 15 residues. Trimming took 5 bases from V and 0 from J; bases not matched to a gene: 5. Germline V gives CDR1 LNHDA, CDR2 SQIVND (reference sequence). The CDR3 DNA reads TGTGCCAGTAGTGAGGGACAGGCCATGAACACTGAAGCTTTCTTT. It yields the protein CASSEGQAMNTEAFF.

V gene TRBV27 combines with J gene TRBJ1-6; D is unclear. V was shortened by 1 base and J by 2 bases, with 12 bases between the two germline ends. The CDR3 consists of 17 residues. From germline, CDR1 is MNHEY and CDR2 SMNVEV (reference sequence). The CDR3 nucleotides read TGTGCCAGCAGTTTATATCCGGGGTGGACCTATAATTCACCCCTCCACTTT. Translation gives CASSLYPGWTYNSPLHF.

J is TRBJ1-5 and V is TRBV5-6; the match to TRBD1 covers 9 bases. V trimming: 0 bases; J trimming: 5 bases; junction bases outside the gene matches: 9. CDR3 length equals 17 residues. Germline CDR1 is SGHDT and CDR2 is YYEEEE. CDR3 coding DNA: TGTGCCAGCAGCTTGGATCGTGGACAGGGGACTCATCAGCCCCAGCATTTT. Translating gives CASSLDRGQGTHQPQHF.

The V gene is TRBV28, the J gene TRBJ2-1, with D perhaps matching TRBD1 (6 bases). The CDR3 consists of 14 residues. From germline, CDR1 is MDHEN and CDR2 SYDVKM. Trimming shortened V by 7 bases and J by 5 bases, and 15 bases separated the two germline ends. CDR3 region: CASIRKGVDNEQFF. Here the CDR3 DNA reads TGTGCCAGCATAAGAAAGGGGGTGGACAATGAGCAGTTCTTC.

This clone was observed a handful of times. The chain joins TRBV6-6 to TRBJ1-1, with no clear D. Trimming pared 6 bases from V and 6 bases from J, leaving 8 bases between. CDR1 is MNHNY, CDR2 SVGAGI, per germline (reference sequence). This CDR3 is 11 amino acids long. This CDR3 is CASSRVPEAFF. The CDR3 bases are TGTGCCAGCAGCCGCGTACCTGAAGCTTTCTTT.

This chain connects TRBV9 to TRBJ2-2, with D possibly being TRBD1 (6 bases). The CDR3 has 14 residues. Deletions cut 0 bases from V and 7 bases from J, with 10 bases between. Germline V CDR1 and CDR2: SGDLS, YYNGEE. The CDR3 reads CASSVGQGNGELFF. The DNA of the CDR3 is TGTGCCAGCAGCGTAGGGCAGGGGAACGGGGAGCTGTTTTTT. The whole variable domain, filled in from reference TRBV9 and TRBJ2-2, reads DSGVTQTPKHLITATGQRVTLRCSPRSGDLSVYWYQQSLDQGLQFLIQYYNGEERAKGNILERFSAQQFPDLHSELNLSSLELGDSALYFCASSVGQGNGELFFGEGSRLTVL.

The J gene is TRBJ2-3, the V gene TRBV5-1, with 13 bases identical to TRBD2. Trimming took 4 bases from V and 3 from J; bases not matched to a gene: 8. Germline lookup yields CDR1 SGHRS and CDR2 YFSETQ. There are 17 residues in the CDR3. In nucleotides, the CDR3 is TGCGCCAGCAGCCGGGGACTAGCGGGGATGTTAACAGATACGCAGTATTTT. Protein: CASSRGLAGMLTDTQYF.

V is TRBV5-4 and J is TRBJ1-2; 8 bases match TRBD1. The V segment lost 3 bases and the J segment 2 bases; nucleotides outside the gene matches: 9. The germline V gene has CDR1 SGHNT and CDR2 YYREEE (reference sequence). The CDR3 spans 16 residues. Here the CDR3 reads CASSSSQGALNYGYTF. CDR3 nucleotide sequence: TGTGCCAGCAGCTCTAGCCAGGGGGCTTTAAACTATGGCTACACCTTC.

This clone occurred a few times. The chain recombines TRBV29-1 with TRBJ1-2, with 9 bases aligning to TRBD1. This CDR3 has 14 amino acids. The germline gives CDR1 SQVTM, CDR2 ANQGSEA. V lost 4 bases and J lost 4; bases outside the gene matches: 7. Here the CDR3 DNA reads TGCAGCGTTGTTCTAGACAGGGGGATCTATGGCTACACCTTC. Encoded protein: CSVVLDRGIYGYTF.

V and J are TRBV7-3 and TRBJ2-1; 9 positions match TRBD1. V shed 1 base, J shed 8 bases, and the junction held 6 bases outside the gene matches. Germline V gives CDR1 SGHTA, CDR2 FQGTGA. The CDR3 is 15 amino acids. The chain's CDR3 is CASSLKGTGLDEQFF. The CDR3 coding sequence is TGTGCCAGCAGCTTAAAGGGGACAGGGTTGGATGAGCAGTTCTTC.

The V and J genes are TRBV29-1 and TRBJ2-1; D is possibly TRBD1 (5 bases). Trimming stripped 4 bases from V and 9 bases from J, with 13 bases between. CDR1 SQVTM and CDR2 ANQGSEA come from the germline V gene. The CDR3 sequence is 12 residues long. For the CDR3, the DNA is TGCAGCGTTGGGGTCAGGGAAGCTGAGCAGTTCTTC. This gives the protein CSVGVREAEQFF.

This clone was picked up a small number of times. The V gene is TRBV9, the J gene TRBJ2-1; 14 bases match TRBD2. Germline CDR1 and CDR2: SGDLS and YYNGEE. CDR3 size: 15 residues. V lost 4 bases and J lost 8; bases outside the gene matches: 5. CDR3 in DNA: TGTGCCAGCAGCCCGACTAGCGGGGGGGGTGATGAGCAGTTCTTC. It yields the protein CASSPTSGGGDEQFF.

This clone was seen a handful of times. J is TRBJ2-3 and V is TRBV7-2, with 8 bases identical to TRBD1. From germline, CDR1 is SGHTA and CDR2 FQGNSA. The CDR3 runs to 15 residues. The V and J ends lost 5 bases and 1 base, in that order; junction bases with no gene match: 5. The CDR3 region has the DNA TGTGCCAGCAGCGCTTCGGGACAGGGCACAGATACGCAGTATTTT. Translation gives CASSASGQGTDTQYF.

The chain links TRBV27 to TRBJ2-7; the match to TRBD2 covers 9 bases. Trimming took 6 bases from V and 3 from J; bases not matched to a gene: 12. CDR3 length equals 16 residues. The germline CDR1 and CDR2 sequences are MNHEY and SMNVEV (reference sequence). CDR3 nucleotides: TGTGCCAGCAGACTTTTAGCGGGAGTAAGCTTCTACGAGCAGTACTTC. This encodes CASRLLAGVSFYEQYF.

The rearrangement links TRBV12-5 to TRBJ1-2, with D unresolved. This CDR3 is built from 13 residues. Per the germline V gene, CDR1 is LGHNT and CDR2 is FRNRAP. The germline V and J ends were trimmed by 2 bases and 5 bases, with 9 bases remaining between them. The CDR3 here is CASGLTRGYGYTF. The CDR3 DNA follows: TGTGCTAGTGGTTTGACTCGGGGATATGGCTACACCTTC.

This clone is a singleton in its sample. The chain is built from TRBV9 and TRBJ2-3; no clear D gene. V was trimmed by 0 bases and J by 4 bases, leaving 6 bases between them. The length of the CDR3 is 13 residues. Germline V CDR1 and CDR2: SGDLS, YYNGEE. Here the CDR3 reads CASSVVLSDTQYF. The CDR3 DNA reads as TGTGCCAGCAGCGTAGTCTTATCAGATACGCAGTATTTT.

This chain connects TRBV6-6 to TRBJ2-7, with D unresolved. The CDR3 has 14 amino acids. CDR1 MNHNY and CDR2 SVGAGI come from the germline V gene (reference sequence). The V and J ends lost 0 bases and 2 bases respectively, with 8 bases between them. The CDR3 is CASSYSQATYEQYF. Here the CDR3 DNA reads TGTGCCAGCAGTTACTCCCAGGCAACCTACGAGCAGTACTTC.

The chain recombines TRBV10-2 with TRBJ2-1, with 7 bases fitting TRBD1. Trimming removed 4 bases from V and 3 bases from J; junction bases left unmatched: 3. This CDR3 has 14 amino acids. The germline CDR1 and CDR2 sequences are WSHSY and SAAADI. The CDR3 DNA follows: TGCGCCAGCAGTGGGGACAGATACTACAATGAGCAGTTCTTC. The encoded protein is CASSGDRYYNEQFF.

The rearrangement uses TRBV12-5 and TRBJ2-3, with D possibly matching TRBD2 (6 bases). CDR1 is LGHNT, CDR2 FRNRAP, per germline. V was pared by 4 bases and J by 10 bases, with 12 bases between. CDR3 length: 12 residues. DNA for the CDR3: TGTGCTAGTGGTTCGGGGGTAGCCGCGCAGTATTTT. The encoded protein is CASGSGVAAQYF.

CDR3 in amino acids: CASTSGLVGNEQFF. The CDR3 DNA follows: TGTGCCAGCACTAGCGGGCTCGTCGGGAATGAGCAGTTCTTC. This chain links TRBV9 with TRBJ2-1; TRBD2 matches 8 bases. From germline, CDR1 is SGDLS and CDR2 YYNGEE. This CDR3 comprises 14 residues. The V segment lost 6 bases and the J segment 7 bases; nucleotides outside the gene matches: 9. Complete variable domain (other parts from reference TRBV9 and TRBJ2-1): DSGVTQTPKHLITATGQRVTLRCSPRSGDLSVYWYQQSLDQGLQFLIQYYNGEERAKGNILERFSAQQFPDLHSELNLSSLELGDSALYFCASTSGLVGNEQFFGPGTRLTVL.

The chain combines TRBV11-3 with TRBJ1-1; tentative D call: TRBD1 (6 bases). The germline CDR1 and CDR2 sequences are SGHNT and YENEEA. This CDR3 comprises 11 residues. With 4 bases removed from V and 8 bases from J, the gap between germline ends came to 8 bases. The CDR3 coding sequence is TGTGCCAGCAGCTCGCAGGGGGAAGCTTTCTTT. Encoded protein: CASSSQGEAFF.

The CDR3 bases are TGTGCCAGCAGTGTAACAGGGTTATGGCCCCAGCATTTT. This encodes CASSVTGLWPQHF. This rearrangement joins TRBV27 to TRBJ1-5; D perhaps matches TRBD1 (6 bases). This CDR3 region has 13 residues. Trimming stripped 5 bases from V and 9 bases from J, with 14 bases between. Germline lookup yields CDR1 MNHEY and CDR2 SMNVEV (reference sequence).

This chain's CDR3 is CASSNQTGGVLFHYGYTF. CDR3 in DNA: TGTGCCAGTAGCAACCAAACAGGGGGTGTTCTTTTTCACTATGGCTACACCTTC. This sequence joins TRBV19 and TRBJ1-2; 8 bases align to TRBD1. The J segment lost 3 bases and the V segment lost 6 bases, leaving 18 bases of the junction unmatched. In germline, CDR1 is LNHDA, CDR2 SQIVND (reference sequence). This CDR3 is 18 amino acids long.